The clone carrying this T cell receptor beta chain was seen at least ten times. The sample belongs to a study of T cells after yellow fever vaccination. MiXCR, applied by TCRdb to the 5' RACE reads, yields one record per CDR3 protein. The repertoire holds approximately 250,000 distinct CDR3 sequences, 5.5% to 8.5% seen once, with 0.85% to 1.2% in the top ten. Sequenced here: CD4+ T cells sorted from PBMCs, sampled on the day of the yellow fever booster vaccination. The TCR was taken from a man under 40 who received the YFV17D yellow fever vaccine.

CDR3 residues: CASSLTWDQPQHF. The CDR3 DNA follows: TGTGCCAGCAGTTTAACCTGGGATCAGCCCCAGCATTTT. This chain uses TRBV12-3 or TRBV12-4 with TRBJ1-5; D gene ambiguous. The CDR3 covers 13 residues. The V end was cut by 2 bases, the J end by 5 bases, with 7 bases between.